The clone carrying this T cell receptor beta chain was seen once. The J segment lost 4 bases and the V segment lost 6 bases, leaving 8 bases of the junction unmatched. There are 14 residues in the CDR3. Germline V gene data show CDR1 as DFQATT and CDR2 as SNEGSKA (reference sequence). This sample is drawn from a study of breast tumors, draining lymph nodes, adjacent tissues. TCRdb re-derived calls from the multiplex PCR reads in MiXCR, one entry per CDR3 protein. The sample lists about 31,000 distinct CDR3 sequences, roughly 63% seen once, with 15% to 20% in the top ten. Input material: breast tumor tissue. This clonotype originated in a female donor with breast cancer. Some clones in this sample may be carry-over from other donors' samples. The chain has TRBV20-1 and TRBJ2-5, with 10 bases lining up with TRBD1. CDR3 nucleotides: TGCAGTGCCACTTCCGGGACAGGGGTAGAGACCCAGTACTTC. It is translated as CSATSGTGVETQYF.